The 10 T cell receptor beta chains below all came from one sample that was sequenced in a study of blood T cell repertoires in COVID-19. Clones were sequenced by immunoSEQ multiplex PCR, and TCRdb holds only the in-frame ones, with some missing. The sample has a few hundred thousand clones; approximately 86% are singletons. The sequenced sample consisted of peripheral blood. These receptors came from a man in his fifties or sixties with acute or convalescent COVID-19.

The V gene is TRBV2, the J gene TRBJ1-5; 11 nucleotides align to TRBD1. V dropped 4 bases and J dropped 4; count of bases not matched to a gene: 3. The CDR3 totals 15 residues. Germline CDR1 and CDR2: SNHLY and FYNNEI. CDR3 region: CASSGTGGSNQPQHF. DNA of the CDR3: TGTGCCAGCAGTGGGACAGGGGGCTCTAATCAGCCCCAGCATTTT. The variable domain in full, with the rest retrieved from reference TRBV2 and TRBJ1-5, is EPEVTQTPSHQVTQMGQEVILRCVPISNHLYFYWYRQILGQKVEFLVSFYNNEISEKSEIFDDQFSVERPDGSNFTLKIRSTKLEDSAMYFCASSGTGGSNQPQHFGDGTRLSIL.

The CDR3 bases are TGTGCCAGCAGCGAACGGACAGGATCGCTCCCCCTCCACTTT. Protein sequence: CASSERTGSLPLHF. This chain links TRBV7-2 with TRBJ1-6; the match to TRBD1 covers 7 bases. Trimming removed 5 bases from V and 13 bases from J; junction bases left unmatched: 11. This CDR3 has 14 amino acids. Germline V gene lookup returns CDR1 SGHTA and CDR2 FQGNSA.

The chain has TRBV7-2 and TRBJ2-3; TRBD2 matches at 8 bases. After removal of 10 bases from V and 0 bases from J, the junction contained 6 bases not matched to a gene. CDR1 is SGHTA, CDR2 FQGNSA, per germline. The CDR3 consists of 14 residues. The CDR3 coding sequence is TGTGCCAACGCGGCGGGGGGAAGCACAGATACGCAGTATTTT. It codes for CANAAGGSTDTQYF.

The chain joins TRBV24-1 to TRBJ2-4; 10 positions agree with TRBD1. CDR1 is KGHDR, CDR2 SFDVKD, per germline. The V gene end was trimmed by 4 bases and the J gene end by 15 bases; junction bases not matched to a gene: 8. The CDR3 is 13 residues long. The CDR3 DNA sequence: TGTGCCACCAGTGAAAGGACAGGGGGTTATTGGTACTTC. It specifies CATSERTGGYWYF.

This clone turned up a few times. The chain couples TRBV6-5 to TRBJ1-5, with D possibly TRBD1 on 5 matching bases. CDR3 length equals 14 residues. Germline V gene lookup returns CDR1 MNHEY and CDR2 SVGAGI. Trimming left V 6 bases short and J 3 bases short, with 12 bases between. The CDR3 DNA sequence: TGTGCCAGCAGGCAACGACAGCACAATCAGCCCCAGCATTTT. Protein product: CASRQRQHNQPQHF.

V usage is TRBV28 and J usage is TRBJ1-2, with 10 bases lining up with TRBD1. The length of the CDR3 is 15 residues. CDR1 MDHEN and CDR2 SYDVKM come from the germline V gene. The ends lost 4 bases at V and 2 bases at J; junction bases unmatched: 4. The CDR3 nucleotides are TGTGCCAGCAGTTCTCCGGGACAGGGGAACTATGGCTACACCTTC. It specifies CASSSPGQGNYGYTF.

The chain employs TRBV7-8 and TRBJ2-7; no definite D call. This CDR3 spans 12 amino acids. V was trimmed by 5 bases and J by 1 base, leaving 6 bases between them. The germline CDR1 and CDR2 sequences are SGHVS and FQNEAQ. The CDR3 loop is CASSPESYEQYF. CDR3 nucleotides: TGTGCCAGCAGCCCCGAGTCCTACGAGCAGTACTTC.

The genes are TRBV6-5 and TRBJ2-7; D is undetermined. CDR1 is MNHEY and CDR2 is SVGAGI in the germline V gene. The CDR3 is made up of 13 amino acids. Trimming left V 7 bases short and J 2 bases short, with 12 bases between. In DNA, the CDR3 is TGTGCCAGCAATAATGCCGGAGCCTACGAGCAGTACTTC. Protein sequence: CASNNAGAYEQYF.

The genes are TRBV7-6 and TRBJ2-7, with 7 bases aligning to TRBD1. The CDR3 contains 13 residues. Germline loops: CDR1 SGHVS, CDR2 FNYEAQ. Trimming at V came to 7 bases and at J to 6 bases, leaving 9 bases not matched to a gene. The chain's CDR3 is CASTLRQGGEQYF. For the CDR3, the DNA is TGTGCCAGCACTCTGAGACAGGGCGGCGAGCAGTACTTC.

The rearrangement uses TRBV30 and TRBJ2-1; 10 nucleotides line up with TRBD2. CDR1 and CDR2 from the germline V gene are GTSNPN and SVGIG (reference sequence). The junction had 14 bases not matched to a gene; V was cut back by 2 bases and J by 1 base. The CDR3 covers 19 residues. The chain's CDR3 is CAWSSGSGGALGSYNEQFF. The CDR3 DNA reads as TGTGCCTGGAGTTCGGGAAGCGGGGGGGCCCTGGGTTCCTACAATGAGCAGTTCTTC.